This TCR beta chain was sequenced in a study of T cell repertoires in cytomegalovirus infection. Study in general: An indication of both CMV infection and matching HLA type came from public TCR beta signatures. Notes on the study in general: Individuals carrying CMV plus the relevant HLA were identified by cumulative frequency of public TCR beta families. Ex vivo responses were dominated by HLA-C-restricted CMV-specific TCR beta clonotypes.

The germline V gene has CDR1 ENHRY and CDR2 SYGVKD. The CDR3 is made up of 14 amino acids. V lost 3 bases, J lost 7 bases, and 6 bases stayed unmatched. TCRdb itself ran the reads through MiXCR, one entry per CDR3 protein. The table records around 130,000 distinct CDR3 sequences, approximately 9.2% of them present only once. This clonotype was seen ten or more times. Its antigen is unidentified. The chain combines TRBV10-3 with TRBJ1-5, with 7 bases matching TRBD1. Sequenced sample: PBMCs. The sequence came from a human donor in good health (CMV status not recorded). Some clones in this sample may be carry-over from other donors' samples. The CDR3 coding sequence is TGTGCCATCAGTGAAGAGACAGGGCGCCAGCCCCAGCATTTT. Translation: CAISEETGRQPQHF.